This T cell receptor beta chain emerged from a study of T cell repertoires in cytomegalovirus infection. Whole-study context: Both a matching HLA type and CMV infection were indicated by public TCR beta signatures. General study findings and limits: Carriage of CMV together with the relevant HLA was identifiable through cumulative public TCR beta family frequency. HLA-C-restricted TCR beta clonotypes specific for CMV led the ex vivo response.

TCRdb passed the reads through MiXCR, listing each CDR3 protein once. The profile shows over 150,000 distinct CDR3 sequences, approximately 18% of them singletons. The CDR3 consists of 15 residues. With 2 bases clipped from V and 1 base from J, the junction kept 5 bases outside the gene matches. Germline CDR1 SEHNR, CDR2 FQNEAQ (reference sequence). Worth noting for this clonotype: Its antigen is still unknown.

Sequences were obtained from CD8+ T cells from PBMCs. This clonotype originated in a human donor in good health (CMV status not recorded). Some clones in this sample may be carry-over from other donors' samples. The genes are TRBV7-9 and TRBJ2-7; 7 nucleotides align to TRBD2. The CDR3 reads CASSLMTGGSYEQYF. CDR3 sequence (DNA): TGTGCCAGCAGCTTAATGACGGGGGGATCCTACGAGCAGTACTTC. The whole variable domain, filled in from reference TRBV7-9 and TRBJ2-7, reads DTGVSQNPRHKITKRGQNVTFRCDPISEHNRLYWYRQTLGQGPEFLTYFQNEAQLEKSRLLSDRFSAERPKGSFSTLEIQRTEQGDSAMYLCASSLMTGGSYEQYFGPGTRLTVT.